This T cell receptor (beta chain) was sequenced for a study of blood T cell repertoires in COVID-19. Study-level background: COVID-19 samples collected from the United States, Italy and Spain covered acute and convalescent phases.

Only in-frame clones appear in the TCRdb table, and some are missing; sequencing was by immunoSEQ multiplex PCR. The sample shows approximately 120,000 clones, less than 85% of them seen only once. The V end lost 12 bases, the J end lost 3 bases, and 12 bases lay between the germline ends. The germline V gene encodes CDR1 KGHDR and CDR2 SFDVKD. This CDR3 comprises 12 residues. The sample was peripheral blood. The TCR originated in a woman aged 60-75 years with acute or convalescent COVID-19. V and J are TRBV24-1 and TRBJ2-3; possible D gene TRBD2, 5 bases. The CDR3 DNA is TGTGCCGTAGGAGAGGGTACAGATACGCAGTATTTT. Translating gives CAVGEGTDTQYF.